Here is one TCR beta chain with its context. Its antigen is unidentified. The sample is drawn from a study of cytomegalovirus exposure and HLA in healthy donors. Germline CDR1 reads LGHNA; CDR2 reads YSLEER. The J segment lost 6 bases and the V segment lost 0 bases, leaving 10 bases of the junction unmatched. The CDR3 sequence is 18 residues long. Study observations and caveats: An analysis that came later showed most CMV-associated TCR beta chains appearing HLA-restricted. As confirmed in vitro, a few CMV-associated chains were specific for CMV antigens.

Vbeta (60) and Jbeta (13) primers were used in the PCR. The table came from immunoSEQ multiplex PCR; TCRdb's copy has only in-frame clones and leaves some out. The data show about 60,000 clones, with around 84% seen just once and around 5.4% held by the top ten. This receptor was taken from a male donor in good health and CMV-seronegative. Sequenced: PBMCs. The chain is built from TRBV4-3 and TRBJ2-3; 12 bases are a match to TRBD2. CDR3 DNA: TGCGCCAGCAGCCAAGATCCCCCACTAGCGGGGGGAGAGGATACGCAGTATTTT. As protein: CASSQDPPLAGGEDTQYF.